The clone carrying this TCR beta chain was counted between two and nine times. TCRdb itself ran the reads through MiXCR, one entry per CDR3 protein. The sample includes some 600,000 distinct CDR3 sequences, approximately 24% of them seen just once. The data stem from a study of T cell repertoires in cytomegalovirus infection. The germline V and J ends were trimmed by 5 bases and 12 bases, with 11 bases remaining between them. This CDR3 is built from 11 residues. Germline V lookup: CDR1 MNHEY, CDR2 SVGEGT. The source is a human donor in good health (CMV status not recorded). Some clones in this sample may be carry-over from other donors' samples. This chain links TRBV6-2 or TRBV6-3 with TRBJ2-1; no definite D call. Input material: CD8+ T cells from PBMCs. Written as DNA, the CDR3 is TGTGCCAGCAGTCACAGTTACTTGCAGTTCTTC. It codes for CASSHSYLQFF.